The T cell receptor beta chain described here comes from a study of T cell responses to AZD1222 COVID-19 vaccine (dated by TCRdb to about 2021). Some background on the complete study: AZD1222 recipients given second doses at about 4 weeks or at about 12 weeks were pooled, since spike-specific TCR depth and breadth were not found to differ between the two schedules. Trial participants were enrolled by age into subgroups of 18-55, 56-69 and 70-plus years, and around 140, 26 and 57 TCR-sequenced participants, respectively, were included in these subgroups. TCR sequencing covered 233 trial participants: about 210 given two doses of AZD1222 and 26 given two doses of MenACWY control vaccine.

The study at large found these results: Nearly half of unique spike-specific TCRs reportedly recognized epitopes outside regions mutated in the B.1.351 and B.1.1.7 variants. The 56-69-year group was small, and its depth increase did not reach significance, likely because of low power. A significant rise in spike-specific TCR breadth and depth was observed after two AZD1222 doses relative to day 0 and relative to MenACWY recipients. Because no day 14 peak-response samples were available, repertoires were characterized only after the peak T cell response. Vaccine-associated CD4 TCRs spanned the whole spike protein, with dominant responses in regions 160-218 and 743-854. Conclusions about previously exposed vaccinees are limited, since just five or six AZD1222 recipients were seropositive for SARS-CoV-2 at baseline. Most participants were white British and females outnumbered males, and the authors suggested that clonal diversity may have been underestimated.

The sample's time point label, in plain terms: baseline before first vaccination. Vaccinee samples were obtained from the UK trials COV001 and COV002, which included a single-blind randomized controlled phase 2/3 trial of AZD1222 (ChAdOx1 nCoV-19) in healthy adults. For TCRbeta chain sequencing, PBMC samples from trial participants were taken at day 0 and at day 28 after the second dose. The CDR3 regions of human TCRbeta chains were analyzed by immunosequencing. The paper's data handling went like this. Repertoire TCRs were checked for matches against a reference library of SARS-CoV-2-specific TCRs that had been generated using the MIRA antigen-specificity platform. Breadth was defined as the fraction of unique TCRs that were SARS-CoV-2-associated. Depth was defined as the fraction of total T cells that were SARS-CoV-2-associated. Using the MIRA data, each spike-specific TCR was mapped to the spike region that the TCR reacts to and placed in a CD4 or CD8 class. Log10-transformed breadth and depth values were compared by one-way ANOVA with Sidak's multiple comparisons tests. Held by TCRdb, this immuneACCESS table contains in-frame sequences only and omits some clones. Under half of the omission traces to an unresolved V gene where checked; the cause of the rest is unknown. That table furnishes V, J and clone size, whereas the DNA furnished D and trimming. The sample has around 140,000 clones on record, about 90% of them singletons. The ten most abundant clones make up just under 3% of the sample.

After removal of 5 bases from V and 4 bases from J, the junction retains 8 bases not matched to a gene. Measured from the cysteine to the phenylalanine, the CDR3 is 15 residues long. This entry keeps only the CDR3 DNA: 45 bases, framed from base 1. Via the germline V gene, CDR1 is LGHNA and CDR2 YSLEER. Regarding this clone: The antigen this receptor binds is unknown. Per-base qualities were not stored, and no clone one base away is much larger.

The sequencing used peripheral blood, collected on day 0 of AZD1222 vaccination. The sequence links TRBV4-3 to TRBJ1-2, and TRBD1 aligns with 9 junction nucleotides. The receptor's source is an adult in good health. The DNA reads TGCGCCAGCAGCTACACAGGGGGCGGAGGCTATGGCTACACCTTC. Its translation is CASSYTGGGGYGYTF.